This T cell receptor beta chain was recovered during a study of T-cell reconstitution after alpha-beta-depleted transplantation in children listed by TCRdb under 2016. For the study in its entirety: The study quantitatively tracked T-cell immune reconstitution after TCRalphabeta/CD19-depleted allogeneic hematopoietic cell transplantation in children using TCR repertoire profiling. The full study reports these points: The frequencies of hyperexpanded clones fell over the following months, and after one year, T-cell counts and TCRbeta diversity were mostly attributed to newly produced T cells. In some patients, the high TCRbeta diversity seen at day 60 was put down to recipient T cells and intrathymic progenitors that had survived conditioning. Apparently early alphabetaT-cell count recovery about two months after transplant reportedly relied on only several hundred rapidly expanded clones derived from non-depleted graft cells.

Receptor amplification or capture employed PCR. The run used an Illumina HiSeq 2500. To normalize quantification of the TCRbeta repertoire, the TCR libraries were built with molecular barcoding that relied on unique molecular identifiers. TCRdb's own reprocessing of the public reads used fastp at Q25 and MiXCR and kept productive beta chains. Every CDR3 protein is listed once, alongside the most common genes and DNA of its rows. Across this sample there are about 830,000 distinct CDR3 sequences, with roughly 15% seen only once. 5% of the sample lies in the top ten. In light of the paper, this sample's treatment or condition label describes: allogeneic hematopoietic cell transplantation with graft depleted of TCRalphabeta T cells and CD19 B cells. TCRalphabeta/CD19-depleted allogeneic hematopoietic cell grafts were given to the transplant recipients, all of whom were children. The CDR3 runs 14 amino acids, cysteine and phenylalanine included. The read is trimmed to its CDR3 DNA, 42 bases read in frame from base 1. V sheds 7 bases and J sheds 8 bases, leaving 20 bases between their ends. The germline V gene (reference sequence) supplies CDR1 DFQATT and CDR2 SNEGSKA.

In this sample, this clonotype turned up a few times. No antigen is known for it. No base quality information exists; no much larger clone differs at one position. The origin of this receptor is a male patient aged 5 to 17 who had a stem cell transplant for acute lymphoblastic leukemia, so the T cells may come from the graft donor. Recombination connected TRBV20-1 to TRBJ1-4; TRBD1 is a weak D gene call, 5 bases matching. The specimen comprised PBMCs, mostly from graft donor cells, sampled 360 days after TCRalphabeta/CD19-depleted stem cell transplant. The DNA is TGCAGTGTCAGTCGTCCAGGGAGATCGGAAAAACTGTTTTTT. Its protein product is CSVSRPGRSEKLFF.